This entry lists 21 T cell receptor beta chains sequenced from one sample in a study of T-cell memory formation after mild COVID-19 (dated by TCRdb to 2020 to 2023). To prepare the library, 5' RACE was applied. Instrument on record: Illumina NovaSeq 6000. TCRdb reprocessing: public reads trimmed at Q25 with fastp, clones called with MiXCR, in-frame beta chains kept. Entries that share a CDR3 protein sequence are merged under the most common genes and DNA. The sample table contains 300,000 to 400,000 distinct CDR3 sequences; only one count was recorded for 13% to 15% of them. Clones ranked in the top ten supply around a fifth of the sample. What was sequenced was PBMCs or a T cell subset sorted from them (not recorded which). The receptors originated from a man aged 18 to 29 who had mild COVID-19 (a few samples of this study predate the infection). The sample titles of this study are shuffled in the database, so cell type and time point are left out; the donor was told from shared clones.

V usage is TRBV4-1 and J usage is TRBJ1-1; D might be TRBD1 (6 bases). This CDR3 contains 15 residues. Germline assignment: CDR1 MGHRA and CDR2 YSYEKL. Trimming removed 1 base at V and 5 bases at J, with 14 bases between. DNA of the CDR3: TGCGCCAGCAGCCAAGGGGCAGGGGCCACGACTGAAGCTTTCTTT. Translation gives CASSQGAGATTEAFF.

This rearrangement joins TRBV20-1 to TRBJ1-2; D ambiguous. There are 13 residues in the CDR3. The ends were cut back, 3 bases at V and 1 base at J, with 9 bases in the middle. The germline V gene encodes CDR1 DFQATT and CDR2 SNEGSKA (reference sequence). In nucleotides, the CDR3 is TGCAGTGCTAGGGAGCCCCTTAACTATGGCTACACCTTC. Translating gives CSAREPLNYGYTF.

V usage is TRBV28 and J usage is TRBJ2-3; 11 bases are a match to TRBD2. The CDR3 contains 13 residues. In germline, CDR1 is MDHEN, CDR2 SYDVKM. With 9 bases clipped from V and 11 bases from J, the junction kept 10 bases outside the gene matches. CDR3 sequence: CARSPELAGGQYF. CDR3 DNA: TGTGCCAGAAGTCCCGAGCTAGCGGGGGGGCAGTATTTT. Combining the CDR3 with reference TRBV28 and TRBJ2-3 gives the whole variable domain DVKVTQSSRYLVKRTGEKVFLECVQDMDHENMFWYRQDPGLGLRLIYFSYDVKMKEKGDIPEGYSVSREKKERFSLILESASTNQTSMYLCARSPELAGGQYFGPGTRLTVL.

In its sample, this clonotype was seen a few times. The chain links TRBV20-1 to TRBJ1-2, with TRBD1 matching over 8 bases. The CDR3 loop spans 14 amino acids. CDR1 and CDR2 (germline): DFQATT, SNEGSKA (reference sequence). V shed 3 bases, J shed 8 bases, and the junction held 11 bases outside the gene matches. The CDR3 sequence: CSARPTGALWGYTF. The CDR3, as DNA: TGCAGTGCTAGGCCGACAGGGGCTCTATGGGGCTACACCTTC.

This clonotype was seen at least ten times. The chain combines TRBV7-8 with TRBJ1-5, with D uncertain. The CDR3 length is 14 residues. The ends were cut back, 1 base at V and 0 bases at J, with 4 bases in the middle. The germline gives CDR1 SGHVS, CDR2 FQNEAQ. In DNA, the CDR3 is TGTGCCAGCAGCTTAGTGTATAGCAATCAGCCCCAGCATTTT. Encoded protein: CASSLVYSNQPQHF. Complete variable domain (other parts from reference TRBV7-8 and TRBJ1-5): GAGVSQSPRYKVAKRGQDVALRCDPISGHVSLFWYQQALGQGPEFLTYFQNEAQLDKSGLPSDRFFAERPEGSVSTLKIQRTQQEDSAVYLCASSLVYSNQPQHFGDGTRLSIL.

This clonotype was recorded a few times. The chain is built from TRBV5-1 and TRBJ2-5; the match to TRBD1 covers 9 bases. After removal of 2 bases from V and 5 bases from J, the junction contained 7 bases not matched to a gene. Germline values: CDR1 SGHRS, CDR2 YFSETQ. This CDR3 region has 15 residues. The CDR3 sequence is CASSFGQGNGETQYF. DNA for the CDR3: TGCGCCAGCAGCTTCGGACAGGGGAATGGGGAGACCCAGTACTTC.

In its sample, this clonotype was seen a few times. V gene TRBV7-9 combines with J gene TRBJ1-1, with D uncertain. Trimming left V 5 bases short and J 5 bases short, with 12 bases between. Germline lookup yields CDR1 SEHNR and CDR2 FQNEAQ (reference sequence). CDR3 size: 13 residues. CDR3 sequence: CASSQILGTEAFF. CDR3 nucleotides: TGTGCCAGCAGCCAGATACTCGGGACTGAAGCTTTCTTT.

There are a few counts of this clonotype. V gene TRBV6-5 combines with J gene TRBJ2-1; D might be TRBD1 or TRBD2, each matching 5 bases. V dropped 5 bases and J dropped 10 bases, with 9 bases sitting between them. CDR1 is MNHEY and CDR2 is SVGAGI in the germline V gene. The length of the CDR3 is 11 residues. CDR3 sequence (DNA): TGTGCCAGCAGTGTATGGGGGGAGCAGTTCTTC. It codes for CASSVWGEQFF.

This chain joins TRBV20-1 and TRBJ1-2; 8 nucleotides line up with TRBD1. J gave up 8 bases and V 2 bases, and 4 bases lay outside the gene matches. Looked up from germline, CDR1 is DFQATT and CDR2 is SNEGSKA (reference sequence). This CDR3 is built from 12 residues. The DNA of the CDR3 is TGCAGTGCTAGACAGGGGGCAGGAGGCTACACCTTC. As protein: CSARQGAGGYTF.

This clonotype was counted between two and nine times. The V call is TRBV7-2, the J call TRBJ2-3, with D possibly being TRBD1 (5 bases). V was cut by 5 bases and J by 0 bases, with 12 bases left in between. This CDR3 has 15 residues. The germline V gene has CDR1 SGHTA and CDR2 FQGNSA. The DNA of the CDR3 is TGTGCCAGCAGCACTATGCAGGGTAGCACAGATACGCAGTATTTT. Translated: CASSTMQGSTDTQYF.

The genes are TRBV2 and TRBJ2-7; TRBD2 matches 8 bases. Germline values: CDR1 SNHLY, CDR2 FYNNEI. The CDR3 length is 13 residues. The V gene end was trimmed by 7 bases and the J gene end by 6 bases; junction bases not matched to a gene: 8. DNA of the CDR3: TGTGCCAGCAACAGCGGGGGAGTGGGCGAGCAGTACGTC. Translation: CASNSGGVGEQYV.

There are many counts of this clonotype. This chain connects TRBV12-3 or TRBV12-4 to TRBJ2-5; D might be TRBD1 (8 bases). Trimming shortened V by 8 bases and J by 4 bases, and 20 bases separated the two germline ends. This CDR3 is built from 15 residues. The CDR3 protein is CASRRQGTGGETQYF. The CDR3 DNA reads as TGTGCCAGCCGCAGACAGGGGACGGGAGGAGAGACCCAGTACTTC.

This chain connects TRBV11-2 to TRBJ2-2; D is unresolved. V lost 3 bases and J 4 bases, leaving 9 bases between the germline ends. Germline V gives CDR1 SGHAT, CDR2 FQNNGV. This CDR3 is built from 14 residues. Here the CDR3 DNA reads TGTGCCAGCAGCTTTGTCCTTGCCACCGGGGAGCTGTTTTTT. This gives the protein CASSFVLATGELFF.

The V gene is TRBV5-1, the J gene TRBJ2-3, with D perhaps TRBD2 (5 bases). This CDR3 has 15 residues. CDR1 and CDR2 (germline): SGHRS, YFSETQ. V was trimmed by 5 bases and J by 1 base, leaving 14 bases between them. The CDR3 is CASREEVGGTDTQYF. Written as DNA, the CDR3 is TGCGCCAGCAGGGAGGAAGTCGGGGGCACAGATACGCAGTATTTT.

This clonotype has only a few counts. CDR3 sequence: CASSITGRGETQYF. The CDR3, as DNA: TGTGCCAGCAGTATCACAGGGAGAGGGGAGACCCAGTACTTC. The rearrangement uses TRBV28 and TRBJ2-5, with a weak D call TRBD1 (6 bases). The CDR3 runs 14 residues. CDR1 is MDHEN and CDR2 is SYDVKM in the germline V gene. Trimming shortened V by 5 bases and J by 5 bases, and 15 bases separated the two germline ends.

This clonotype was picked up a small number of times. The rearrangement links TRBV12-3 or TRBV12-4 to TRBJ1-6; D might be TRBD1 (6 bases). Trimming shortened V by 1 base and J by 11 bases, and 12 bases separated the two germline ends. The CDR3 spans 14 residues. The DNA for the CDR3 is TGTGCCAGCAGTTTAGAGGGGGAGCAAACACCCCTCCACTTT. Translation: CASSLEGEQTPLHF.

A word on this clonotype: At one boundary the junction diverges from the germline segment, which might be a read error. The chain links TRBV4-2 to TRBJ2-2, with 11 bases lining up with TRBD1. Germline CDR1 is LGHNA and CDR2 is YNFKEQ. The CDR3 contains 16 residues. This CDR3 is CASSKGQGEWGGELFF. CDR3 in DNA: TGTGCCAGCAGCAAGGGACAGGGGGAATGGGGCGGGGAGCTTTTTTTT.

The chain recombines TRBV7-9 with TRBJ1-4; unclear D gene. Germline CDR1 is SEHNR and CDR2 is FQNEAQ (reference sequence). V lost 5 bases, J lost 7 bases, and 5 bases lay in between. The CDR3 sequence is 11 residues long. CDR3: CASSIREKLFF. In DNA, the CDR3 is TGTGCCAGCAGCATCCGTGAAAAACTGTTTTTT.

This clonotype was counted many times. This chain joins TRBV18 and TRBJ2-5; D uncertain. V was clipped by 0 bases and J by 5 bases, with 13 bases between them. Germline V gives CDR1 KGHSH, CDR2 LQKENI. The CDR3 consists of 15 residues. CDR3 amino acids: CASSPPDTGGETQYF. CDR3 bases: TGTGCCAGCTCACCACCCGATACCGGTGGGGAGACCCAGTACTTC.

The V call is TRBV7-2, the J call TRBJ1-1; weak D call: TRBD1 (5 bases). Germline CDR1 SGHTA, CDR2 FQGNSA. Trimming pared 4 bases from V and 5 bases from J, leaving 14 bases between. CDR3 length equals 14 residues. CDR3 nucleotide sequence: TGTGCCAGCAGCTCCCAGTTGGGGGGGACTGAAGCTTTCTTT. Translating gives CASSSQLGGTEAFF.

This clonotype has more than one count but fewer than ten. J is TRBJ1-3 and V is TRBV25-1; D not certain. The CDR3 runs to 14 residues. Germline values: CDR1 MGHDK, CDR2 SYGVNS. Trimming left V 4 bases short and J 1 base short, with 8 bases between. CDR3 sequence (DNA): TGTGCCAGCAGTGTCTCGAGGTCTGGAAACACCATATATTTT. This encodes CASSVSRSGNTIYF.